This record concerns one T cell receptor (beta chain) sequence. The entry originates in a study of blood T cell repertoires in COVID-19. There are 17 residues in the CDR3. The trim removed 5 bases at V and 7 bases at J, leaving 15 bases unmatched. The germline gives CDR1 SGHNT, CDR2 YENEEA. Original methodology: Researchers report that nucleated cell counts were estimated from reference gene primer amplification. Data came from immunoSEQ multiplex PCR; TCRdb stores just in-frame clones and leaves some out. The V and J calls and clone size were taken over from that table, and D and trimming were inferred from the DNA. Of roughly 24,000 clones listed, 85% to 95% are singletons.

The receptor's source is a human donor in a cohort sampled during active COVID-19. Sequencing was performed on peripheral blood. The chain links TRBV11-3 to TRBJ2-1; 9 bases agree with TRBD2. CDR3 amino acids: CASSHQGGAGGGNEQFF. The CDR3 DNA reads as TGTGCCAGCAGCCACCAAGGGGGAGCGGGGGGAGGAAATGAGCAGTTCTTC.